This T cell receptor (beta chain) was obtained from a study of blood T cell repertoires in COVID-19 (dated by TCRdb to about 2020). Background for the entire study: The collaborator samples originated in the United States, Italy and Spain and spanned the acute and convalescent phases of COVID-19. The samples were drawn from two sources: the first 160 participants of the ongoing ImmuneRACE study, and over 1,000 subjects contributed by 6 global collaborators. HLA class I and class II types, where available, came from metadata supplied by the sample provider rather than from assay-based typing. The sample metadata nearly always contained a de-identified subject ID, COVID-19 status, age in years and sex. The material from the prospective study consisted of cDNA or gDNA derived from T cells, B-cell-depleted T cells, or PBMCs. Deeply sampled blood TCRbeta repertoires from subjects exposed to, actively infected with, or recovered from COVID-19 were included in the dataset. The repertoires were released in a freely available public database intended as a resource for research on the immune response to SARS-CoV-2.

Each collaborating institution followed its own protocols to collect whole blood in K2EDTA tubes. For TCRbeta analysis, collaborators shipped samples as frozen whole blood, isolated PBMCs, or DNA extracted from either of those sample types. The CDR3 measures 18 amino acids from cysteine to phenylalanine. The kept DNA is CDR3 alone, 54 bases in frame from the first base. CDR1 and CDR2 were assigned from the germline V gene as SGHTA and FQGNSA. V is clipped by 5 bases and J by 0 bases, and the sequence between their germline boundaries is 17 bases long. About this clone: Its specific antigen is unknown. Per-base quality was not reported, and no clone a single base away is much larger than it.

TCRbeta CDR3 regions were amplified from genomic DNA using the immunoSEQ Assay, a bias-controlled multiplex PCR. As for the authors' bioinformatics: Nucleated cell counts per sample were estimated from amplification of reference gene primers within the assay. Sequence reads were collapsed and filtered to measure the absolute abundance of every unique TCRbeta CDR3 rearrangement. For each sample, productive Simpson clonality was calculated as the square root of Simpson's diversity index over productive rearrangements. The immuneACCESS repertoire file appears here via TCRdb, limited to in-frame rearrangements. These files lack a portion of the clones; in checked studies, under half of the deficit traces to unresolved V genes, and the cause of the others is not known. The V and J calls and the clone size are those of that table, but D and trimming were determined from the DNA. This sample gives around 110,000 clones in total; 90% of them show up just once. Under 2% of the sample goes to the ten largest clones.

Results the study describes overall, beyond this receptor: The quantity of clinical and demographic metadata differed by source and by participant and was supplied without curation.

The source material was peripheral blood. The chain was built from TRBV7-2 and TRBJ2-6; TRBD2 could be the D gene, as 7 bases match. This clonotype was sampled from a human donor with active COVID-19. The donor label of this sample is uncertain. The CDR3 reads CASSSLGAGVSGANVLTF. Read as DNA, the sequence is TGTGCCAGCAGCAGCTTGGGGGCGGGAGTCTCTGGGGCCAACGTCCTGACTTTC.